The clone carrying this T cell receptor (beta chain) was recorded a few times. These data are taken from a study of T cells in Graves' hyperthyroidism and ophthalmopathy. Researchers amplified the TCR beta CDR3 regions from RNA transcripts. Initially, a first-round RT-PCR of the TCR CDR3 employed the HTBI primer set. TCRdb reprocessed the multiplex PCR reads via MiXCR and lists one record per CDR3 protein. The sample shows fewer than 750,000 distinct CDR3 sequences, more than 12% of them seen only once. Trimming left V 10 bases short and J 2 bases short, with 11 bases between. This CDR3 has 12 amino acids. Looked up from germline, CDR1 is MDHEN and CDR2 is SYDVKM.

This clonotype originated in a woman aged 50 to 65 with Graves' ophthalmopathy. V usage is TRBV28 and J usage is TRBJ1-2; D is uncertain. Sequencing was done on a sample of blood. Here the CDR3 DNA reads TGTGCCACCAAAGACACCAACTATGGCTACACCTTC. Translation gives CATKDTNYGYTF.